This TCR beta chain was recovered during a study of regulatory T cells in long-lasting Graves disease. Study findings and constraints: There were preferences for TRBV28, TRBJ1-2 and TRBJ2-5 in persistent disease.

CDR3 size: 16 residues. The V and J ends lost 5 bases and 8 bases, in that order; junction bases with no gene match: 10. Germline V lookup: CDR1 SGHAT, CDR2 FQNNGV. The TCR beta library used iRepertoire HTBI primers with Arm-PCR amplification of CDR3. One entry per CDR3 protein, called by TCRdb with MiXCR from the multiplex PCR reads. The data show about 520,000 distinct CDR3 sequences, around 11% seen once. Many counts were recorded for this clonotype. The antigen is not known. The time point is: newly diagnosed GD, antithyroid drugs for less than 3 months. Following extraction of RNA from PBMCs, that RNA was used to make the TCR library. This sample also belongs to another study, concerning T cells in Graves' hyperthyroidism and ophthalmopathy. From that paper: The model foresaw ophthalmopathy a median around 6 months prior to onset.

The rearrangement links TRBV11-2 to TRBJ2-1, with 12 bases lining up with TRBD2. The source was peripheral blood mononuclear cells (PBMCs), collected at new diagnosis, from a patient treated with antithyroid drugs. The TCR was taken from a woman in her twenties or thirties with Graves disease. The CDR3 loop is CASSTPLAGGPHEQFF. DNA of the CDR3: TGTGCCAGCAGCACCCCCCTAGCGGGAGGGCCGCATGAGCAGTTCTTC.